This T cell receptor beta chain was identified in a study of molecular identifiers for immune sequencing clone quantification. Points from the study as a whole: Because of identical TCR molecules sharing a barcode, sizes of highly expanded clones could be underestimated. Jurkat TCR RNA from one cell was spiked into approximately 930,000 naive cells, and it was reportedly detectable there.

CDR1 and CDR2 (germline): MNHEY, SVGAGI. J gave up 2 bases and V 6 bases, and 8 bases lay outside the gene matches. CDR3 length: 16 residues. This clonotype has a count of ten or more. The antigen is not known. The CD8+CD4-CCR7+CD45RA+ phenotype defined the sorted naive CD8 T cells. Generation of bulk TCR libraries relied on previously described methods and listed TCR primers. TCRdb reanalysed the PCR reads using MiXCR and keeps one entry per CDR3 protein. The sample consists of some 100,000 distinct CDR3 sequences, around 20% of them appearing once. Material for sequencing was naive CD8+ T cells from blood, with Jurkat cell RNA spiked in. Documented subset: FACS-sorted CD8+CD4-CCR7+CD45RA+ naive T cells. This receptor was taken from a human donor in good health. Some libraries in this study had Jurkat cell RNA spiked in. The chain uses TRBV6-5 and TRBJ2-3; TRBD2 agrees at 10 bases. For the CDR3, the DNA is TGTGCCAGCAGACTTCTAGCGGGGGCCACCACAGATACGCAGTATTTT. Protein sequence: CASRLLAGATTDTQYF.